This T cell receptor beta chain is drawn from a study of T cells in Graves' hyperthyroidism and ophthalmopathy. Study summary: Sampling of peripheral blood happened at initial diagnosis, prior to any treatment.

Amplification of TCR beta CDR3 regions was performed using RNA transcripts as template. When the TCR CDR3 underwent first-round RT-PCR, the HTBI primer set was used. TCRdb passed the multiplex PCR reads through MiXCR, listing each CDR3 protein once. The sample consists of hundreds of thousands of distinct CDR3 sequences, roughly 15% of them appearing once. When ophthalmopathy did not progress within 18 months, Graves' hyperthyroidism was considered stable. Germline CDR1 is DFQATT and CDR2 is SNEGSKA (reference sequence). The CDR3 length is 14 residues. V lost 3 bases, J lost 5 bases, and 8 bases stayed unmatched. This clonotype has a count of ten or more.

The receptor's source is a woman aged 40-49 years with Graves' hyperthyroidism. The chain joins TRBV20-1 to TRBJ2-5; 8 bases fit TRBD1. The specimen sequenced was blood. The CDR3 loop reads CSASLQGAWETQYF. CDR3 sequence (DNA): TGCAGTGCTAGTTTGCAGGGGGCATGGGAGACCCAGTACTTC.